The sequence of this T cell receptor beta chain was determined in a study of post-analysis software for immune sequencing data. Study overall: Disease trajectories encompassed relapsing-remitting, secondary progressive and progressive-relapsing multiple sclerosis.

Findings and limits, study-wide: Five or six TRBV segments were more frequent in patients than controls; TRBV5-6, TRBV5-1 and TRBV20-1 belonged to this group. In multiple sclerosis, normalized Chao1 diversity was significantly below that of controls.

Researchers reported that TCR beta cDNA libraries carried unique molecular identifiers. Approximately 550,000 cDNA molecules came from around 1 to 10 million T cells. Using its own MiXCR run on the PCR reads, TCRdb lists one record per CDR3 protein. The table lists 600,000 to 750,000 distinct CDR3 sequences, approximately 60% of them singletons, with 11% in the top ten. This clonotype was counted ten times or more. Antigen unknown. The junction departs from the called germline gene at one end, perhaps through a read error. Germline V gene sequence: CDR1 SGHRS, CDR2 YFSETQ. The CDR3 runs to 14 residues.

The source material was blood. V usage is TRBV5-1 and J usage is TRBJ2-7; 8 bases agree with TRBD2. The clonotype originates from a girl aged 2-10 years with multiple sclerosis. CDR3 nucleotides: TGTGCCAGCAGCTTGGCTAGCGGGTCCTACGAGCAGTACTTC. As protein: CASSLASGSYEQYF.